This T cell receptor (beta chain) comes out of a study of T cell responses to AZD1222 COVID-19 vaccine. The assay was immunoSEQ multiplex PCR, and TCRdb's table has in-frame clones only and misses some. The table shows 90,000 to 140,000 clones, with roughly 90% occurring only once. The CDR3 length is 13 residues. The ends were cut back, 1 base at V and 5 bases at J, with 8 bases in the middle. Germline V gene data show CDR1 as SGHTA and CDR2 as FQGNSA. The chain carries TRBV7-2 and TRBJ1-2, with D possibly being TRBD1 (5 bases). The specimen was peripheral blood, collected on day 0 of AZD1222 vaccination. This clonotype was sampled from an adult in good health. The CDR3 here is CASSLGDRYGYTF. The CDR3 nucleotides read TGTGCCAGCAGCTTAGGGGACCGGTATGGCTACACCTTC. The whole variable domain, remainder taken from reference TRBV7-2 and TRBJ1-2, is GAGVSQSPSNKVTEKGKDVELRCDPISGHTALYWYRQSLGQGLEFLIYFQGNSAPDKSGLPSDRFSAERTGGSVSTLTIQRTQQEDSAVYLCASSLGDRYGYTFGSGTRLTVV.